The source of this TCR beta chain is a study of T cells in Graves' hyperthyroidism and ophthalmopathy. Points from the study as a whole: Ophthalmopathy, as predicted by the model, came a median around 6.7 months after the prediction.

The investigators amplified TCR beta CDR3 regions from RNA transcripts. The HTBI set primed first-round TCR CDR3 RT-PCR. MiXCR, run by TCRdb on the multiplex PCR reads, gives a single entry per CDR3 protein. Among approximately 370,000 distinct CDR3 sequences listed, more than 13% were seen once. This clonotype was recorded at least ten times. As yet, its antigen is unknown. The TCR originated in a woman in her twenties or thirties with Graves' hyperthyroidism. Material: blood.

CDR3 nucleotide sequence: TGTGCCAGCAGTGGGTTGGGACTAGCCCTGTTCTTC. As protein: CASSGLGLALFF. V gene TRBV12-3 or TRBV12-4 combines with J gene TRBJ2-1; 9 bases line up with TRBD2. V gave up 5 bases and J gave up 15 bases; unmatched junction bases: 8. The CDR3 runs to 12 residues.